The sequence of this T cell receptor (beta chain) was determined in a study of T cells in Graves' hyperthyroidism and ophthalmopathy. The CDR3 regions of TCR beta were amplified from RNA transcripts. The HTBI primer set served for first-round RT-PCR of the TCR CDR3. TCRdb fed the multiplex PCR reads into MiXCR, producing one record per CDR3 protein. The table shows just under 750,000 distinct CDR3 sequences, with 35% occurring only once. The CDR3 length is 14 residues. Trimming cost V 7 bases and J 0 bases, with 13 bases left between them. This clonotype was obtained from a woman between 40 and 55 years old with Graves' hyperthyroidism. The sequencing input was blood. This rearrangement joins TRBV12-3 or TRBV12-4 to TRBJ2-7; D perhaps matches TRBD1 (6 bases). The DNA for the CDR3 is TGTGCCAGCAAAATGACAGGTTTCTCCTACGAGCAGTACTTC. Translation gives CASKMTGFSYEQYF.